This TCR beta chain originates from a study of blood T cell repertoires in COVID-19 (dated by TCRdb to 2019 to 2021). Study-level background: Collaborator samples came from the United States, Italy and Spain and covered acute and convalescent phases of COVID-19. The material from the prospective study consisted of cDNA or gDNA derived from T cells, B-cell-depleted T cells, or PBMCs. The dataset comprised deeply sampled blood TCRbeta repertoires from subjects exposed to, actively infected with, or recovered from COVID-19. The repertoires were made available in a free public database intended to serve as a resource for research on the immune response to SARS-CoV-2. The samples were drawn from two sources: the first 160 participants of the ongoing ImmuneRACE study, and 950 to 1,500 subjects contributed by 6 global collaborators. A de-identified subject ID, COVID-19 status, age in years and sex were almost always included in the sample metadata. Where HLA class I and class II types were available, the types were taken from metadata supplied by the sample provider, not from assay-based typing. The research as a whole found: Clinical and demographic metadata were provided uncurated, with the amount varying by source and participant.

This clone was seen only a few times. Which antigen it targets is not known. One base away there is no much larger clone; base qualities are not given. Whole blood was collected in K2EDTA tubes by collaborating institutions according to the institutions' own protocols. Collaborator samples were shipped for TCRbeta analysis as frozen whole blood, isolated PBMCs, or DNA extracted from either sample type. The immunoSEQ Assay, a bias-controlled multiplex PCR, was used to amplify TCRbeta CDR3 regions from genomic DNA. On the study's bioinformatics: The number of nucleated cells in each sample was estimated by amplification of reference gene primers within the assay. To quantify the absolute abundance of each unique TCRbeta CDR3 rearrangement, sequence reads were collapsed and filtered. For each sample, productive Simpson clonality was calculated as the square root of Simpson's diversity index over productive rearrangements. Sourced from immuneACCESS, this table was stored by TCRdb with only in-frame sequences that have V and J called. A share of the clones is absent; for the studies checked, an unresolved V gene accounts for under half, and the remainder has no known explanation. V and J calls and clone size come straight from that table; D and trimming were deduced from the DNA. The sample contains approximately 64,000 clones, 81% of them found a single time. About 0.83% of the sample is taken by the ten largest.

Via the germline V gene, CDR1 is MDHEN and CDR2 SYDVKM. Counted from cysteine to phenylalanine, this CDR3 has 15 amino acids. Only the CDR3 region is kept as DNA, spanning 45 bases read in frame from base 1. Here V drops 6 bases and J drops 4 bases, and the junction holds 6 bases not matched to any gene. The receptor was isolated from a woman in her 70s with acute or convalescent COVID-19. The V and J genes are TRBV28 and TRBJ2-2, with TRBD1 identical over 9 junction bases. Sequenced material: peripheral blood. The DNA sequence reads TGTGCCAGCAGCCCATGGGGACAGGGCACCGGGGAGCTGTTTTTT. Translated, this gives CASSPWGQGTGELFF.